The clone carrying this T cell receptor (beta chain) has more than one count but fewer than ten. This record belongs to a study of CD8 T cells in ankylosing spondylitis. Libraries of TCR beta came from quantitative 5'-RACE with molecular barcodes. TCRdb reanalysed the 5' RACE reads using MiXCR and keeps one entry per CDR3 protein. The sample includes roughly 150,000 distinct CDR3 sequences, roughly a third seen only once; the top ten take about 5.5%. The sequenced sample was synovial fluid, either unsorted or a sorted T cell fraction (not recorded which). The TCR was taken from a male donor with ankylosing spondylitis.

The DNA of the CDR3 is TGTGCCTGGAGTTTAGGGGTGAGGACTGAAGCTTTCTTT. Protein sequence: CAWSLGVRTEAFF. The J gene is TRBJ1-1, the V gene TRBV30, with D tentatively TRBD1 (5 bases). The CDR3 is made up of 13 amino acids. CDR1 and CDR2 (germline): GTSNPN, SVGIG (reference sequence). V dropped 2 bases and J dropped 5 bases, with 12 bases sitting between them.